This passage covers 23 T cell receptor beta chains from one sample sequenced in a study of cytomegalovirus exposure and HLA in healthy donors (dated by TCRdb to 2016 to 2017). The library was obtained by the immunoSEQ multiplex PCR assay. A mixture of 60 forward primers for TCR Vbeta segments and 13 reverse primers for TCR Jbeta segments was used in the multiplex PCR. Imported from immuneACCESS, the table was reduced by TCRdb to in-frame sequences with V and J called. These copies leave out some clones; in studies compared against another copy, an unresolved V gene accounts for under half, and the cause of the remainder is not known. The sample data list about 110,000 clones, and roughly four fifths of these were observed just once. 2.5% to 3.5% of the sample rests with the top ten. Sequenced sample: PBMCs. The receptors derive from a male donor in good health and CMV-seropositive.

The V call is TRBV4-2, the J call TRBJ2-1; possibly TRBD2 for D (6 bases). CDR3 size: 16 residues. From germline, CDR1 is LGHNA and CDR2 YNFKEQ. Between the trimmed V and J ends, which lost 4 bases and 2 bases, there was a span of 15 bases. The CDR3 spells CASSLHSGSPYNEQFF. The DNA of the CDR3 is TGTGCCAGCAGCCTACATTCCGGGAGCCCCTACAATGAGCAGTTCTTC.

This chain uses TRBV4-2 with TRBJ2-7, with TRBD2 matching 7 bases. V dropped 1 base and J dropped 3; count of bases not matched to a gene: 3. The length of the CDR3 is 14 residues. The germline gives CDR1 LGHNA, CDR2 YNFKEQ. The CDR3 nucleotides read TGTGCCAGCAGCCAAGCCGGGGAGGGCTACGAGCAGTACTTC. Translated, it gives CASSQAGEGYEQYF.

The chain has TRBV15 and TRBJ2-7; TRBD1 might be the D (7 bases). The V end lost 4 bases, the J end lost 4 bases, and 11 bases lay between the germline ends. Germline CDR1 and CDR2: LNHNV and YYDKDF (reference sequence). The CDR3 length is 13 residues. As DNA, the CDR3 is TGTGCCACCAGCACGACAGGGAGGTACGAGCAGTACTTC. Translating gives CATSTTGRYEQYF.

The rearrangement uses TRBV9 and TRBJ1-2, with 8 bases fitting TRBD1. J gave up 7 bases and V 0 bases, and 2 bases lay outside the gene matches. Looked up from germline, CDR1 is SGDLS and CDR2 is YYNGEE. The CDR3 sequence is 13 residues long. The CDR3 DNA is TGTGCCAGCAGCGTAGTGACAGGGGCTGGCTACACCTTC. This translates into CASSVVTGAGYTF.

CDR3 loop: CASSPPLGTGDTEAFF. Written as DNA, the CDR3 is TGTGCCAGCAGTCCACCACTTGGGACAGGGGACACTGAAGCTTTCTTT. The V call is TRBV28, the J call TRBJ1-1; the match to TRBD1 covers 10 bases. J was trimmed by 3 bases and V by 5 bases; bases with no gene match: 9. The CDR3 covers 16 residues. Germline V gene sequence: CDR1 MDHEN, CDR2 SYDVKM.

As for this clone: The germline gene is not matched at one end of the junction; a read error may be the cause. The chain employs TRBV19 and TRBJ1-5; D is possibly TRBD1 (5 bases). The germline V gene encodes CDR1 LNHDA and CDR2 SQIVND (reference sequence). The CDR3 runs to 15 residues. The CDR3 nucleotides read TGTGCCAGTAGTTTGATAGACAGCCAGAATCAGCCCCAGAATTTT. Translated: CASSLIDSQNQPQNF.

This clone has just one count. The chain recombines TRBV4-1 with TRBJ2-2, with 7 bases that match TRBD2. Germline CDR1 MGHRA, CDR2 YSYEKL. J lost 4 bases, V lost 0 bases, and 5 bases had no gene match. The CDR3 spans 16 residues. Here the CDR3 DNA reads TGCGCCAGCAGCCAAGAGGGGGGGGAAGGCACCGGGGAGCTGTTTTTT. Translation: CASSQEGGEGTGELFF.

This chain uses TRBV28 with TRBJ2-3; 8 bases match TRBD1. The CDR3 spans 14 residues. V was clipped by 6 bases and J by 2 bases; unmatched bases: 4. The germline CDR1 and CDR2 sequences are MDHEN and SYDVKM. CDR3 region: CASRPGQATDTQYF. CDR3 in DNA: TGTGCCAGCAGACCGGGACAGGCCACAGATACGCAGTATTTT.

The chain's CDR3 is CASSKEAGGGDEQYF. The CDR3 coding sequence is TGTGCCAGCAGCAAAGAAGCGGGAGGCGGAGATGAGCAGTACTTC. This rearrangement joins TRBV7-6 to TRBJ2-7, with 9 bases aligning to TRBD2. Germline CDR1 SGHVS, CDR2 FNYEAQ. CDR3 length: 15 residues. V lost 5 bases and J lost 7; bases outside the gene matches: 12.

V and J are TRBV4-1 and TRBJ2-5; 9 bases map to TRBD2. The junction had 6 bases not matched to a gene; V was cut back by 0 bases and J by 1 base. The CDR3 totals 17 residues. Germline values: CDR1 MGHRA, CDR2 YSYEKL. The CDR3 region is CASSQDRASGIQETQYF. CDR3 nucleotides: TGCGCCAGCAGCCAAGATCGGGCTAGCGGGATCCAAGAGACCCAGTACTTC.

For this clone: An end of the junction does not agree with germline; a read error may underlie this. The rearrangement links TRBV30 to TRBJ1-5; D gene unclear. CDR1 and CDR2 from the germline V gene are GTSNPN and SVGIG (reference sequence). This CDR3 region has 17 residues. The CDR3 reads CAWKAPRLSTRGQPQNF. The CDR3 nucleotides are TGTGCCTGGAAGGCCCCCCGACTCTCAACGCGGGGTCAGCCCCAGAATTTT. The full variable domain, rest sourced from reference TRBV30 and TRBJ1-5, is SQTIHQWPATLVQPVGSPLSLECTVEGTSNPNLYWYRQAAGRGLQLLFYSVGIGQISSEVPQNLSASRPQDRQFILSSKKLLLSDSGFYLCAWKAPRLSTRGQPQNFGDGTRLSIL.

The CDR3 loop reads CAWSEATGPFSYEQYF. In nucleotides, the CDR3 is TGTGCCTGGAGTGAGGCGACAGGGCCCTTCTCCTACGAGCAGTACTTC. The chain joins TRBV30 to TRBJ2-7; TRBD1 agrees at 7 bases. The length of the CDR3 is 16 residues. With 1 base clipped from V and 0 bases from J, the junction kept 9 bases outside the gene matches. Germline CDR1 is GTSNPN and CDR2 is SVGIG (reference sequence).

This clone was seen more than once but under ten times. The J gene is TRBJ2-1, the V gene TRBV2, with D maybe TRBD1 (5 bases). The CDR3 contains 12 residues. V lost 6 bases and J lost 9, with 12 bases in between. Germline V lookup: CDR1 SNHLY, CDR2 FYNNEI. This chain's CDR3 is CASSVIRGEQFF. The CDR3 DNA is TGTGCCAGCAGCGTAATTAGGGGTGAGCAGTTCTTC.

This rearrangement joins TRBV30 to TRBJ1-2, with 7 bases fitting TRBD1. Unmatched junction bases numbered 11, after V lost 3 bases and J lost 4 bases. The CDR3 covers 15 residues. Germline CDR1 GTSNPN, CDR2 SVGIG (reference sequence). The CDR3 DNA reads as TGTGCCTGGAGCGCCGACAGGGACAAGACCTATGGCTACACCTTC. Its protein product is CAWSADRDKTYGYTF.

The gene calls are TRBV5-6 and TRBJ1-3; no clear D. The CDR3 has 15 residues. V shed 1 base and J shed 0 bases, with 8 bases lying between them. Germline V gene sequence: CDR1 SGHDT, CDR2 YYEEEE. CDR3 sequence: CASSLLRGSGNTIYF. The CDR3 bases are TGTGCCAGCAGCTTGCTCAGAGGCTCTGGAAACACCATATATTTT.

The CDR3 spells CASSLTGGGYEQYF. CDR3 coding DNA: TGTGCCAGCAGTTTAACAGGGGGCGGTTACGAGCAGTACTTC. This chain joins TRBV27 and TRBJ2-7; 9 bases fit TRBD1. This CDR3 contains 14 residues. Germline CDR1 is MNHEY and CDR2 is SMNVEV (reference sequence). V was pared by 2 bases and J by 4 bases, with 3 bases of the junction left unmatched.

The CDR3 coding sequence is TGTGCCAGTGGCTTGGTCCGTCCATCTGGGGCCAACGTCCTGACTTTC. It codes for CASGLVRPSGANVLTF. The chain carries TRBV19 and TRBJ2-6; D ambiguous. The CDR3 totals 16 residues. Germline loops: CDR1 LNHDA, CDR2 SQIVND (reference sequence). V lost 8 bases and J lost 1, with 15 bases in between.

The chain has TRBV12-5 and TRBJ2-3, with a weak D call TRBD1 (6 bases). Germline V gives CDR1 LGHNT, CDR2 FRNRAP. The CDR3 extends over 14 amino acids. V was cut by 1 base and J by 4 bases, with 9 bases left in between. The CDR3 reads CASGLGQVADTQYF. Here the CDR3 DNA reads TGTGCTAGTGGTTTGGGACAGGTGGCAGATACGCAGTATTTT.

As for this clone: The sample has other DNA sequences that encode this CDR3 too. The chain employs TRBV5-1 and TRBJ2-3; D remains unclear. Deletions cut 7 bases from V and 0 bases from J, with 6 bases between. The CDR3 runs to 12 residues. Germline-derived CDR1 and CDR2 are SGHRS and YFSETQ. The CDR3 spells CASSPSTDTQYF. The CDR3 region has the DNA TGCGCCAGCTCTCCTAGCACAGATACGCAGTATTTT.

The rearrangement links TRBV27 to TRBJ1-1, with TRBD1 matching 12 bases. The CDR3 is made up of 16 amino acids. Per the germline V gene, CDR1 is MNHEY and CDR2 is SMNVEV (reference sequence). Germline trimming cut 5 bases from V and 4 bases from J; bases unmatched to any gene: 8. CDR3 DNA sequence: TGTGCCAGCAGTCAGGGGACAGGGGGCAAGACCACTGAAGCTTTCTTT. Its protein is CASSQGTGGKTTEAFF.

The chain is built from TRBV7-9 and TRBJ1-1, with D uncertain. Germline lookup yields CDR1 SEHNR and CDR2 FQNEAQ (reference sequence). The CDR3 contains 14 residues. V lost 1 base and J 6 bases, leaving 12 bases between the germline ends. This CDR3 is CASSLERVGAEAFF. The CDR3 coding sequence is TGTGCCAGCAGCTTAGAACGGGTAGGCGCTGAAGCTTTCTTT.

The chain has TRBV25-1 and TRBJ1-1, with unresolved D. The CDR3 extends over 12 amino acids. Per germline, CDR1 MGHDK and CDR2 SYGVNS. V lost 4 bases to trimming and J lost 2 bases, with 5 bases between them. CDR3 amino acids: CASSGLNTEAFF. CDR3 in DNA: TGTGCCAGCAGTGGCCTAAACACTGAAGCTTTCTTT.

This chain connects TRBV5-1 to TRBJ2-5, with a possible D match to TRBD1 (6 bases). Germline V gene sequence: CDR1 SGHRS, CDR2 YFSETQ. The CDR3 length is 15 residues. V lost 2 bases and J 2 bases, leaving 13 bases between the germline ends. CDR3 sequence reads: CASSFSPGVQETQYF. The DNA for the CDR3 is TGCGCCAGCAGCTTCTCGCCAGGGGTTCAAGAGACCCAGTACTTC.